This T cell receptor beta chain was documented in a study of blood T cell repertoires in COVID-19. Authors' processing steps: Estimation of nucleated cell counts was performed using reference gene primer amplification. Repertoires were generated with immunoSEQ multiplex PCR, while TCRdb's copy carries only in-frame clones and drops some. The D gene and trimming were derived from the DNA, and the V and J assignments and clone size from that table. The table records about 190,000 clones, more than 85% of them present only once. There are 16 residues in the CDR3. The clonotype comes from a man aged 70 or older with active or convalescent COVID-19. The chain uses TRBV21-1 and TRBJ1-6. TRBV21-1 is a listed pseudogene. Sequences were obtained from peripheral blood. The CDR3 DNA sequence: TGTGCCAAGCGCCCGACGCCCTGGTCCTATAATTCACCCCTCCACTTT. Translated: CAKRPTPWSYNSPLHF.